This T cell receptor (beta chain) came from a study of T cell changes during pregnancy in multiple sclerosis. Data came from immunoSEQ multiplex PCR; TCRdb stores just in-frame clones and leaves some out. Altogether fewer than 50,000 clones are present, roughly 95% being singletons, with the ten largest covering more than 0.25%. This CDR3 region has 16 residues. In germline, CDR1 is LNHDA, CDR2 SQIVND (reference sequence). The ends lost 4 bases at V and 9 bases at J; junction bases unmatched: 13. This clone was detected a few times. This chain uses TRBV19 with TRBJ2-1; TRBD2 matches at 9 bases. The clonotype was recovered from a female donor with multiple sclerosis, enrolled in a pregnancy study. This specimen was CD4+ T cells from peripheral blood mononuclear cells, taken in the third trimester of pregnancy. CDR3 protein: CASSTPSRSGSAEQFF. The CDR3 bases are TGTGCCAGTAGTACACCCTCGCGTAGCGGGAGTGCTGAGCAGTTCTTC.